What follows are 27 T cell receptor beta chains derived from one specimen sequenced in a study of early T cells in non-severe SARS-CoV-2 infection. TCRdb reprocessed the 5' RACE reads with MiXCR, giving one entry per CDR3 protein. Among 84,000 or so distinct CDR3 sequences listed, around an eighth were seen once. The sample comprised whole blood. These receptors came from an adult who was a healthcare worker with PCR-confirmed SARS-CoV-2 infection or an uninfected control (not recorded which).

This clonotype showed up just a few times. The V call is TRBV19, the J call TRBJ2-7, with D perhaps TRBD2 (5 bases). Germline values: CDR1 LNHDA, CDR2 SQIVND (reference sequence). The CDR3 sequence is 14 residues long. Trimming removed 6 bases at V and 7 bases at J, with 19 bases between. The CDR3 loop reads CASSSTKSPGEQYF. DNA of the CDR3: TGTGCCAGTAGCTCTACCAAATCCCCGGGGGAGCAGTACTTC.

This clonotype showed up many times. The chain couples TRBV7-2 to TRBJ1-1, with TRBD1 as a possible D gene (6 bases). This CDR3 is 16 amino acids long. The ends were cut back, 4 bases at V and 0 bases at J, with 15 bases in the middle. The germline V gene encodes CDR1 SGHTA and CDR2 FQGNSA. The CDR3 spells CASSSTGRTVNTEAFF. CDR3 DNA: TGTGCCAGCAGCTCGACGGGCCGGACAGTGAACACTGAAGCTTTCTTT.

This clonotype was counted a single time. V usage is TRBV3-1 and J usage is TRBJ1-4, with D unresolved. V lost 2 bases and J 8 bases, leaving 9 bases between the germline ends. The CDR3 sequence is 13 residues long. Germline assignment: CDR1 LGHDT and CDR2 YNNKEL (reference sequence). The CDR3 nucleotides read TGTGCCAGCAGCCAAACAGAAAAGGAAAAACTGTTTTTT. Translation gives CASSQTEKEKLFF.

This clonotype was detected many times. The chain couples TRBV12-3 or TRBV12-4 to TRBJ1-2, with no clear D. Between the trimmed V and J ends, which lost 8 bases and 3 bases, there was a span of 10 bases. This CDR3 spans 12 amino acids. The CDR3 protein is CASSGGYYGYTF. In nucleotides, the CDR3 is TGTGCCAGCTCTGGCGGATACTATGGCTACACCTTC.

This rearrangement joins TRBV11-1 to TRBJ1-6; D not certain. The V and J ends lost 2 bases and 9 bases respectively, with 14 bases between them. The CDR3 has 15 residues. Germline CDR1 SGHAT, CDR2 FQDESV (reference sequence). This CDR3 reads CASSLSGLASSPLHF. The CDR3 DNA sequence: TGTGCCAGCAGCTTATCTGGGTTGGCGAGTTCACCCCTCCACTTT.

The J gene is TRBJ2-7, the V gene TRBV28; D perhaps matches TRBD1 (6 bases). The CDR3 consists of 14 residues. Trimming cost V 4 bases and J 7 bases, with 17 bases left between them. Germline lookup yields CDR1 MDHEN and CDR2 SYDVKM. CDR3 sequence: CASSSGDIVLEQYF. The CDR3 DNA reads as TGTGCCAGCAGTTCCGGGGACATTGTCTTGGAGCAGTACTTC.

This clonotype was seen ten or more times. The chain is built from TRBV7-6 and TRBJ2-7; 9 bases fit TRBD1. This CDR3 contains 15 residues. Per the germline V gene, CDR1 is SGHVS and CDR2 is FNYEAQ. Losses at the gene ends were 5 bases for V and 3 bases for J; bases not matched to a gene: 8. The CDR3 bases are TGTGCCAGCAGCCCGACGCGGGACAGGGTCTACGAGCAGTACTTC. Protein sequence: CASSPTRDRVYEQYF.

This clonotype was seen at least ten times. The chain is built from TRBV29-1 and TRBJ1-2; D ambiguous. The germline V gene has CDR1 SQVTM and CDR2 ANQGSEA. This CDR3 region has 11 residues. Trimming stripped 1 base from V and 6 bases from J, with 6 bases between. CDR3 residues: CSVEGADGYTF. As DNA, the CDR3 is TGCAGCGTTGAAGGGGCAGATGGCTACACCTTC.

The table lists this clonotype with many counts. The chain recombines TRBV12-3 or TRBV12-4 with TRBJ2-1; D ambiguous. Trimming shortened V by 8 bases and J by 9 bases, and 11 bases separated the two germline ends. The CDR3 has 11 residues. CDR3 sequence (DNA): TGTGCCAGCGCCGAACCCGGTGAGCAGTTCTTC. Protein sequence: CASAEPGEQFF.

This clonotype has a count of ten or more. This chain's CDR3 is CSATSGAMNTEAFF. The CDR3 DNA sequence: TGCAGTGCTACCTCTGGAGCGATGAACACTGAAGCTTTCTTT. This chain joins TRBV20-1 and TRBJ1-1, with D unresolved. Per the germline V gene, CDR1 is DFQATT and CDR2 is SNEGSKA (reference sequence). The CDR3 runs to 14 residues. Trimming removed 4 bases at V and 0 bases at J, with 12 bases between.

This chain uses TRBV6-1 with TRBJ1-1; D gene unclear. The CDR3 is 14 residues long. Germline assignment: CDR1 MNHNS and CDR2 SASEGT. Between the trimmed V and J ends, which lost 2 bases and 2 bases, there was a span of 9 bases. The CDR3 DNA is TGTGCCAGCAGTGAATTTGACGGCAACACTGAAGCTTTCTTT. The encoded protein is CASSEFDGNTEAFF.

This clonotype was picked up a small number of times. The CDR3 sequence is CASSYGTSGTQETQYF. DNA of the CDR3: TGTGCCAGCAGTTACGGGACTAGCGGAACCCAAGAGACCCAGTACTTC. The chain joins TRBV6-5 to TRBJ2-5; 11 bases agree with TRBD2. Germline CDR1 and CDR2: MNHEY and SVGAGI. The CDR3 totals 16 residues. The trim removed 2 bases at V and 1 base at J, leaving 3 bases unmatched.

This chain connects TRBV27 to TRBJ1-5; 7 bases agree with TRBD1. CDR3 size: 16 residues. The junction had 7 bases not matched to a gene; V was cut back by 5 bases and J by 0 bases. The germline V gene encodes CDR1 MNHEY and CDR2 SMNVEV (reference sequence). The CDR3 region has the DNA TGTGCCAGCAGTATCGGACAGGAGTATAGCAATCAGCCCCAGCATTTT. Its translation is CASSIGQEYSNQPQHF.

In this sample, this clonotype turned up many times. V usage is TRBV5-1 and J usage is TRBJ1-1; D unresolved. The CDR3 runs 13 residues. Germline V CDR1 and CDR2: SGHRS, YFSETQ. Trimming cost V 0 bases and J 5 bases, with 8 bases left between them. CDR3 sequence (DNA): TGCGCCAGCAGCTTGGCCTATGGGACTGAAGCTTTCTTT. As protein: CASSLAYGTEAFF.

This clonotype was recorded a few times. This sequence joins TRBV3-1 and TRBJ1-5, with D tentatively TRBD1 (5 bases). The CDR3 spans 14 residues. The germline CDR1 and CDR2 sequences are LGHDT and YNNKEL (reference sequence). Trimming left V 1 base short and J 7 bases short, with 11 bases between. CDR3 in amino acids: CASSQAQGKQPQHF. In DNA form, the CDR3 reads TGTGCCAGCAGCCAAGCCCAGGGAAAGCAGCCCCAGCATTTT.

A remark on this clonotype: At one boundary the junction diverges from the germline segment, which might be a read error. The chain joins TRBV11-2 to TRBJ1-4; 9 nucleotides agree with TRBD1. The CDR3 contains 12 residues. Germline loops: CDR1 SGHAT, CDR2 FQNNGV. The CDR3 sequence is CASSLNRGPRHF. CDR3 in DNA: TGTGCCAGCAGCCTTAACAGGGGGCCGCGTCATTTT.

This clonotype occurred a few times. The chain recombines TRBV15 with TRBJ2-3; TRBD1 is a possible D gene (5 bases). Deletions cut 1 base from V and 1 base from J, with 12 bases between. Germline V lookup: CDR1 LNHNV, CDR2 YYDKDF (reference sequence). The CDR3 is 16 amino acids. The CDR3 loop reads CATSRGKGSGTDTQYF. In nucleotides, the CDR3 is TGTGCCACCAGCAGAGGGAAGGGGTCGGGCACAGATACGCAGTATTTT.

This clonotype has just a few counts. The chain joins TRBV15 to TRBJ2-1; 9 nucleotides align to TRBD2. J was trimmed by 6 bases and V by 0 bases; bases with no gene match: 9. This CDR3 contains 17 residues. From germline, CDR1 is LNHNV and CDR2 YYDKDF (reference sequence). CDR3 nucleotide sequence: TGTGCCACCAGCAGAGATCCAGCGGGAGGCCGTCTCAATGAGCAGTTCTTC. This translates into CATSRDPAGGRLNEQFF.

The V gene is TRBV11-3, the J gene TRBJ1-4; TRBD1 matches at 9 bases. The trim removed 5 bases at V and 1 base at J, leaving 8 bases unmatched. The CDR3 runs to 17 residues. CDR1 is SGHNT, CDR2 YENEEA, per germline. The CDR3 loop is CASSVTTGGGTNEKLFF. DNA for the CDR3: TGTGCCAGCAGCGTAACGACAGGGGGAGGAACTAATGAAAAACTGTTTTTT.

This clonotype appeared a few times. V and J are TRBV29-1 and TRBJ1-1, with 8 positions matching TRBD1. The ends lost 5 bases at V and 1 base at J; junction bases unmatched: 6. The CDR3 sequence is 14 residues long. Germline V lookup: CDR1 SQVTM, CDR2 ANQGSEA. The CDR3 sequence: CSVRRTGSNTEAFF. The CDR3 coding sequence is TGCAGCGTTCGGCGGACAGGGTCGAACACTGAAGCTTTCTTT.

This clonotype has a count of ten or more. The chain carries TRBV3-1 and TRBJ2-2, with D possibly matching TRBD2 (5 bases). Germline assignment: CDR1 LGHDT and CDR2 YNNKEL (reference sequence). This CDR3 has 15 residues. The V gene lost 0 bases and the J gene lost 5 bases, with 10 bases spanning the gap. The CDR3: CASSQDPGGTGELFF. CDR3 sequence (DNA): TGTGCCAGCAGCCAAGATCCCGGCGGGACCGGGGAGCTGTTTTTT.

This rearrangement joins TRBV7-8 to TRBJ2-5, with 9 bases that match TRBD1. From germline, CDR1 is SGHVS and CDR2 FQNEAQ. CDR3 length equals 15 residues. V gave up 1 base and J gave up 2 bases; unmatched junction bases: 2. The CDR3 spells CASSLVGTGQETQYF. CDR3 DNA: TGTGCCAGCAGCTTAGTCGGGACAGGGCAAGAGACCCAGTACTTC.

CDR3 residues: CASSPTSSNEQFF. For the CDR3, the DNA is TGTGCCAGCAGCCCGACTAGTTCCAATGAGCAGTTCTTC. V gene TRBV9 combines with J gene TRBJ2-1; possibly TRBD2 for D (6 bases). Per germline, CDR1 SGDLS and CDR2 YYNGEE. The CDR3 has 13 residues. Between the trimmed V and J ends, which lost 4 bases and 6 bases, there was a span of 11 bases.

This clonotype has just a few counts. The V gene is TRBV11-3, the J gene TRBJ2-4; no clear D. Deletions cut 5 bases from V and 8 bases from J, with 13 bases between. The CDR3 runs 13 residues. Germline V gives CDR1 SGHNT, CDR2 YENEEA. This chain's CDR3 is CASSRRNLDIQYF. CDR3 DNA: TGTGCCAGCAGCCGCAGGAACTTGGACATTCAGTACTTC.

This clonotype was recorded many times. This sequence joins TRBV30 and TRBJ1-4, with TRBD1 matching 9 bases. With 2 bases clipped from V and 8 bases from J, the junction kept 6 bases outside the gene matches. The CDR3 extends over 14 amino acids. Germline CDR1 and CDR2: GTSNPN and SVGIG (reference sequence). This CDR3 is CAWSTGGFMEKLFF. The CDR3 DNA follows: TGTGCCTGGAGTACAGGGGGCTTTATGGAAAAACTGTTTTTT.

This clonotype was recorded a few times. V usage is TRBV7-3 and J usage is TRBJ1-4, with 7 bases identical to TRBD1. With V trimmed by 6 bases and J by 8 bases, 9 bases remained unmatched. Germline CDR1 reads SGHTA; CDR2 reads FQGTGA. The CDR3 spans 14 residues. In DNA form, the CDR3 reads TGTGCCAGCAGTTCACAGGGGTCTCCGGAAAAACTGTTTTTT. Translation gives CASSSQGSPEKLFF. The full variable domain, its missing parts supplied by reference TRBV7-3 and TRBJ1-4, is GAGVSQTPSNKVTEKGKYVELRCDPISGHTALYWYRQSLGQGPEFLIYFQGTGAADDSGLPNDRFFAVRPEGSVSTLKIQRTERGDSAVYLCASSSQGSPEKLFFGSGTQLSVL.

This clonotype was observed a handful of times. The gene calls are TRBV29-1 and TRBJ2-1; 14 bases align to TRBD2. The junction had 8 bases not matched to a gene; V was cut back by 6 bases and J by 7 bases. The germline V gene encodes CDR1 SQVTM and CDR2 ANQGSEA. This CDR3 has 15 amino acids. This CDR3 is CSVVPGLAGANEQFF. The CDR3 DNA follows: TGCAGCGTGGTACCGGGACTAGCGGGAGCGAATGAGCAGTTCTTC.